Following are 5 T cell receptor beta chains from one sample sequenced in a study of blood T cells in healthy people across ages. A second PCR, run for roughly 7 to 11 cycles, used a sample-barcoded 5' primer plus a J-beta primer mix. TCRdb re-analysed the 5' RACE reads in MiXCR, keeping a single row per CDR3 protein. The table records about 930,000 distinct CDR3 sequences, 29% of them present only once. These data also formed part of another study, on T cells of mothers and their children.

Sample: blood. All receptors derive from a woman aged 40 to 50 in good health.

The chain links TRBV3-1 to TRBJ1-1; D is undetermined. This CDR3 has 13 residues. Trimming pared 2 bases from V and 8 bases from J, leaving 12 bases between. The germline V gene has CDR1 LGHDT and CDR2 YNNKEL (reference sequence). The CDR3 bases are TGTGCCAGCAGCCAAATTGGGCGGACCGAAGCTTTCTTT. It encodes CASSQIGRTEAFF.

This clonotype was observed a handful of times. For the CDR3, the DNA is TGCGCCAGCAGCCCAGGACTAGCGGGGGGGCTTAACAATGAGCAGTTCTTC. It specifies CASSPGLAGGLNNEQFF. This chain uses TRBV5-1 with TRBJ2-1; 15 bases align to TRBD2. The V gene's germline CDR1 is SGHRS and CDR2 YFSETQ. V lost 4 bases and J lost 5; bases outside the gene matches: 7. This CDR3 has 17 amino acids. The full variable domain, rest sourced from reference TRBV5-1 and TRBJ2-1, is KAGVTQTPRYLIKTRGQQVTLSCSPISGHRSVSWYQQTPGQGLQFLFEYFSETQRNKGNFPGRFSGRQFSNSRSEMNVSTLELGDSALYLCASSPGLAGGLNNEQFFGPGTRLTVL.

As DNA, the CDR3 is TGTGCCAGCAGCCCCACCCGAAGGGGCCCAGAGACCCAGTACTTC. Its translation is CASSPTRRGPETQYF. The chain couples TRBV7-9 to TRBJ2-5; maybe TRBD1 (5 bases). Between the trimmed V and J ends, which lost 5 bases and 4 bases, there was a span of 17 bases. Germline V lookup: CDR1 SEHNR, CDR2 FQNEAQ (reference sequence). The CDR3 consists of 15 residues.

In this sample, this clonotype turned up many times. V and J are TRBV20-1 and TRBJ2-1; TRBD2 aligns across 10 bases. The V gene's germline CDR1 is DFQATT and CDR2 SNEGSKA (reference sequence). Trimming cost V 0 bases and J 9 bases; bases outside gene matches: 11. The CDR3 length is 16 residues. CDR3: CSARDFVLAGGSEQFF. The CDR3 nucleotides are TGCAGTGCTAGAGATTTTGTTTTAGCGGGGGGAAGTGAGCAGTTCTTC.

A word on this clonotype: One end of the junction is discordant with germline, which a read error may explain. This sequence joins TRBV4-1 and TRBJ1-1; D is unresolved. The CDR3 spans 13 residues. Germline V gives CDR1 MGHRA, CDR2 YSYEKL. Here the CDR3 DNA reads TGCGCCAGCAGCCCGGATAGAAACACTGGAGCTTTCTTT. This encodes CASSPDRNTGAFF.